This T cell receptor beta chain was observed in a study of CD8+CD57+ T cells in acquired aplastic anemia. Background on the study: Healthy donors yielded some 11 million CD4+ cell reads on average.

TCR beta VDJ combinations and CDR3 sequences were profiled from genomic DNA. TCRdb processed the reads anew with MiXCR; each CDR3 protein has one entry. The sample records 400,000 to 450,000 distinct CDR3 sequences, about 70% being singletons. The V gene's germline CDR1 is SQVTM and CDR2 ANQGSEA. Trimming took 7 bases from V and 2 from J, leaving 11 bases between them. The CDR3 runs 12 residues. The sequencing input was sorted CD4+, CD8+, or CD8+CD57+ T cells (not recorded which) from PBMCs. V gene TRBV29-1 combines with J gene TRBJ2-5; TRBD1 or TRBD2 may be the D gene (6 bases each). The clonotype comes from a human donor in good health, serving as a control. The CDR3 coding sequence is TGCAGCGGGGGGGCCGTTCAAGAGACCCAGTACTTC. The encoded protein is CSGGAVQETQYF.